The text below deals with one T cell receptor beta chain. It has no known antigen specificity. No much larger clonotype is one base removed from it; base qualities were not supplied. Each collaborating institution followed its own protocols to collect whole blood in K2EDTA tubes. For TCRbeta analysis, collaborators shipped samples in one of three forms: frozen whole blood, isolated PBMCs, or DNA extracted from either of those sample types. From its cysteine to its phenylalanine, the CDR3 spans 14 amino acids. Of all the DNA, just the CDR3 is kept, 42 bases in frame from base 1. The V and J ends are trimmed by 10 bases and 6 bases, leaving 19 bases between them. For CDR1 and CDR2, the germline V gene lists MRHNA and SNTAGT. TCRbeta CDR3 regions were amplified from genomic DNA by means of the immunoSEQ Assay, a bias-controlled multiplex PCR. On the study's bioinformatics: Nucleated cell counts per sample were estimated from amplification of reference gene primers within the assay. To quantify the absolute abundance of each unique TCRbeta CDR3 rearrangement, sequence reads were collapsed and filtered. Productive Simpson clonality was computed per sample as the square root of Simpson's diversity index over productive rearrangements. Here the immuneACCESS table is served through TCRdb, limited to in-frame sequences with V and J called. Missing clones are a known gap in these copies; in checked studies unresolved V genes cover under half, and the rest lacks a known reason. V and J calls and clone size are copied from that table; D and trimming were computed from the DNA. This sample has more than 120,000 clones in its table, and over 85% of those were observed once. Together, the top ten hold about 1.5% of the sample.

The sample belongs to a study of blood T cell repertoires in COVID-19 (dated by TCRdb to 2018 to 2021). As for the study more broadly: The collaborator samples originated in the United States, Italy and Spain and spanned the acute and convalescent phases of COVID-19. The material from the prospective study consisted of cDNA or gDNA derived from T cells, B-cell-depleted T cells, or PBMCs. The dataset comprised deeply sampled blood TCRbeta repertoires from subjects exposed to, actively infected with, or recovered from COVID-19. The repertoires were released in a freely available public database intended as a resource for research on the immune response to SARS-CoV-2. The samples were drawn from the first 160 participants of the ongoing ImmuneRACE study and from some 1,300 subjects provided by 6 global collaborators. Sample metadata almost always included a de-identified subject ID, COVID-19 status, age in years and sex. HLA class I and class II types, where available, came from metadata supplied by the sample provider rather than from assay-based typing.

The research as a whole found: The amount of clinical and demographic metadata varied by source and participant and was provided uncurated.

The chain is assembled from TRBV6-4 and TRBJ1-5, and the D gene may be TRBD1, 5 bases matching. Material: peripheral blood. This sequence originates from a human donor in a cohort sampled during active COVID-19. CDR3 loop: CAKNSSDRGQPQHF. The bases are TGTGCCAAAAACTCTAGTGACAGAGGTCAGCCCCAGCATTTT.